The clone carrying this T cell receptor beta chain has ten or more counts. What it binds is unknown. Patients with ophthalmopathy all had a Clinical Activity Score of at least 3, a NOSPECS grade of at least 4 and duration under 3 months. Diagnostic assessment was based on clinical symptoms, serum thyroxine and TRAb, thyroid ultrasound and orbital computed tomography. Trimming cost V 1 base and J 6 bases, with 15 bases left between them. CDR3 size: 16 residues. Germline-derived CDR1 and CDR2 are SGHAT and FQDESV (reference sequence). The data derive from a study of T cells in Graves' hyperthyroidism and ophthalmopathy. Findings and caveats of the study: In simple terms, a model built on 13 V-J features told ophthalmopathy apart from stable hyperthyroidism.

TCR beta CDR3 sequences were amplified from RNA transcripts. Initially, a first-round RT-PCR of the TCR CDR3 employed the HTBI primer set. TCRdb used MiXCR to reprocess the multiplex PCR reads, holding one entry per CDR3 protein. There are around 520,000 distinct CDR3 sequences in the sample; approximately 24% occur only once, and 11% lies in the top ten. This clonotype was sampled from a woman under 40 with Graves' ophthalmopathy. Material for sequencing was blood. This chain uses TRBV11-1 with TRBJ2-2; perhaps TRBD1 as D (6 bases). Written as DNA, the CDR3 is TGTGCCAGCAGCTTAGGACTACAGGGATGGGCCGGGGAGCTGTTTTTT. This encodes CASSLGLQGWAGELFF.